Listed here are 32 T cell receptor beta chains from one sample, sequenced in a study of blood T cell repertoires in COVID-19. The protocol was immunoSEQ multiplex PCR, while the TCRdb copy is restricted to in-frame clones and leaves out a portion. The data hold roughly 250,000 clones, with approximately 83% observed a single time. Specimen: PBMCs or T cells enriched from blood (not recorded which). These receptors all stem from a woman aged 45-59 years who had recovered from COVID-19.

CDR3 residues: CASSSGTSGLGSYNEQFF. CDR3 coding DNA: TGTGCCAGCAGCTCCGGGACTAGCGGCCTCGGCTCCTACAATGAGCAGTTCTTC. V is TRBV7-9 and J is TRBJ2-1; 11 bases map to TRBD2. CDR1 is SEHNR, CDR2 FQNEAQ, per germline (reference sequence). CDR3 length: 18 residues. Unmatched junction bases numbered 8, after V lost 4 bases and J lost 0 bases.

V and J are TRBV19 and TRBJ1-2; 7 nucleotides line up with TRBD1. V was clipped by 7 bases and J by 6 bases; unmatched bases: 5. The germline V gene encodes CDR1 LNHDA and CDR2 SQIVND (reference sequence). The CDR3 totals 12 residues. CDR3 nucleotide sequence: TGTGCCAGTACCGAAGACAGGGATGGCTACACCTTC. It yields the protein CASTEDRDGYTF.

This clone was seen a single time. The chain combines TRBV28 with TRBJ1-2, with D tentatively TRBD1 (6 bases). Per the germline V gene, CDR1 is MDHEN and CDR2 is SYDVKM. CDR3 size: 13 residues. Trimming shortened V by 3 bases and J by 7 bases, and 12 bases separated the two germline ends. The CDR3 nucleotides are TGTGCCAGCAGTTTGGGGGCGCGGTTTGGCTACACCTTC. This translates into CASSLGARFGYTF.

The chain couples TRBV19 to TRBJ1-1; D possibly corresponds to TRBD1 (5 bases). The CDR3 length is 13 residues. CDR1 and CDR2 from the germline V gene are LNHDA and SQIVND (reference sequence). V lost 8 bases and J lost 1, with 11 bases in between. In DNA, the CDR3 is TGTGCCAGTGGAAGACAGCAGAACACTGAAGCTTTCTTT. Protein sequence: CASGRQQNTEAFF.

The chain uses TRBV28 and TRBJ1-2; 9 bases are shared with TRBD1. V lost 6 bases and J lost 7; bases outside the gene matches: 6. Per the germline V gene, CDR1 is MDHEN and CDR2 is SYDVKM. The CDR3 runs 13 residues. This CDR3 is CASSRGQGSGYTF. The CDR3 DNA is TGTGCCAGCAGCCGTGGACAGGGGAGTGGCTACACCTTC.

The chain has TRBV27 and TRBJ2-2, with D perhaps matching TRBD1 (5 bases). The V and J ends lost 1 base and 4 bases respectively, with 10 bases between them. Looked up from germline, CDR1 is MNHEY and CDR2 is SMNVEV (reference sequence). The CDR3 sequence is 15 residues long. The CDR3 reads CASSLLGAATGELFF. DNA for the CDR3: TGTGCCAGCAGTTTATTAGGGGCAGCCACCGGGGAGCTGTTTTTT.

The rearrangement joins TRBV7-9 to TRBJ1-2; TRBD1 matches at 7 bases. The CDR3 runs to 15 residues. Germline-derived CDR1 and CDR2 are SEHNR and FQNEAQ (reference sequence). Trimming removed 4 bases from V and 6 bases from J; junction bases left unmatched: 11. In DNA, the CDR3 is TGTGCCAGCAGCTACGGGACAGTCCGTAAGAATGGCTACACCTTC. Its protein is CASSYGTVRKNGYTF.

The V gene is TRBV18, the J gene TRBJ2-3; the D is unclear. The germline V gene has CDR1 KGHSH and CDR2 LQKENI. Trimming left V 7 bases short and J 5 bases short, with 16 bases between. This CDR3 comprises 14 residues. The DNA of the CDR3 is TGTGCCAGCTTAAACCGCGGAGTGCAAGATACGCAGTATTTT. Protein: CASLNRGVQDTQYF.

V gene TRBV5-1 combines with J gene TRBJ2-1; 8 bases are shared with TRBD2. This CDR3 has 13 amino acids. With V trimmed by 0 bases and J by 11 bases, 4 bases remained unmatched. The V gene's germline CDR1 is SGHRS and CDR2 YFSETQ. Here the CDR3 DNA reads TGCGCCAGCAGCTTGGAACTAGCGGCTCAGCAGTTCTTC. It yields the protein CASSLELAAQQFF.

V is TRBV28 and J is TRBJ1-4, with 9 bases aligning to TRBD1. Unmatched junction bases numbered 10, after V lost 6 bases and J lost 8 bases. The germline V gene has CDR1 MDHEN and CDR2 SYDVKM. The CDR3 totals 15 residues. This CDR3 reads CASRPLDRGWEKLFF. CDR3 bases: TGTGCCAGCAGGCCTCTGGACAGGGGATGGGAAAAACTGTTTTTT.

The V and J genes are TRBV3-1 (or the pseudogene TRBV3-2) and TRBJ2-1, with 10 bases aligning to TRBD1. The ends lost 3 bases at V and 6 bases at J; junction bases unmatched: 2. CDR1 LGHDT and CDR2 YNNKEL come from the germline V gene (reference sequence). This CDR3 is 14 amino acids long. The CDR3, as DNA: TGTGCCAGCAGCCAGAGGGACAGGGGCAATGAGCAGTTCTTC. Translation: CASSQRDRGNEQFF.

The chain recombines TRBV18 with TRBJ1-3; no clear D gene. This CDR3 has 14 amino acids. The germline V gene encodes CDR1 KGHSH and CDR2 LQKENI. V gave up 3 bases and J gave up 3 bases, with 9 bases separating them. The CDR3 protein is CASSPGGDGNTIYF. In DNA, the CDR3 is TGTGCCAGCTCACCCGGCGGGGATGGAAACACCATATATTTT. Based on the CDR3 plus reference TRBV18 and TRBJ1-3, the full variable domain is NAGVMQNPRHLVRRRGQEARLRCSPMKGHSHVYWYRQLPEEGLKFMVYLQKENIIDESGMPKERFSAEFPKEGPSILRIQQVVRGDSAAYFCASSPGGDGNTIYFGEGSWLTVV.

This CDR3 is CASSPRSSGIIGELFF. In DNA, the CDR3 is TGTGCCAGCAGCCCGAGATCTAGCGGGATCATCGGGGAGCTGTTTTTT. The chain combines TRBV7-2 with TRBJ2-2; 9 bases align to TRBD2. Losses at the gene ends were 5 bases for V and 7 bases for J; bases not matched to a gene: 11. The germline V gene encodes CDR1 SGHTA and CDR2 FQGNSA. This CDR3 is built from 16 residues. The complete variable domain, with remaining parts taken from reference TRBV7-2 and TRBJ2-2, reads GAGVSQSPSNKVTEKGKDVELRCDPISGHTALYWYRQSLGQGLEFLIYFQGNSAPDKSGLPSDRFSAERTGGSVSTLTIQRTQQEDSAVYLCASSPRSSGIIGELFFGEGSRLTVL.

The chain combines TRBV27 with TRBJ2-3, with D possibly matching TRBD2 (5 bases). Germline V gene data show CDR1 as MNHEY and CDR2 as SMNVEV (reference sequence). CDR3 length equals 16 residues. Trimming left V 2 bases short and J 1 base short, with 13 bases between. CDR3 coding DNA: TGTGCCAGCAGTTTAGGGCGGGCTGCCCGCACAGATACGCAGTATTTT. It specifies CASSLGRAARTDTQYF.

The sample holds one count of this clone. The chain has TRBV5-1 and TRBJ2-3, with TRBD2 matching over 13 bases. CDR3 length: 16 amino acids. V was pared by 5 bases and J by 2 bases, with 5 bases of the junction left unmatched. The germline V gene encodes CDR1 SGHRS and CDR2 YFSETQ. CDR3 loop: CASSPTSGRVTDTQYF. CDR3 nucleotide sequence: TGCGCCAGCAGTCCCACTAGCGGGAGGGTCACAGATACGCAGTATTTT.

This clone was seen more than once but under ten times. The V call is TRBV5-7, the J call TRBJ2-6, with 9 bases that match TRBD1. TRBV5-7 is recorded as an ORF, its role being uncertain. This CDR3 has 18 residues. V lost 9 bases to trimming and J lost 2 bases; unmatched junction nucleotides: 15. CDR3 sequence: CAIFHRDRAPAGANVLTF. As DNA, the CDR3 is TGTGCCATTTTCCACCGGGACAGGGCGCCGGCTGGGGCCAACGTCCTGACTTTC.

The V and J genes are TRBV19 and TRBJ1-1, with D maybe TRBD1 (6 bases). The germline V gene has CDR1 LNHDA and CDR2 SQIVND (reference sequence). This CDR3 has 12 amino acids. V lost 9 bases, J lost 12 bases, and 20 bases lay in between. CDR3 protein: CASSQQGLPPFF. DNA for the CDR3: TGTGCCAGCTCCCAACAGGGCCTCCCGCCTTTCTTT.

The chain couples TRBV7-6 to TRBJ2-1; 9 nucleotides align to TRBD2. V lost 4 bases, J lost 0 bases, and 4 bases stayed unmatched. The CDR3 has 16 residues. In germline, CDR1 is SGHVS, CDR2 FNYEAQ. The CDR3 DNA follows: TGTGCCAGCAGCTACATTAGCGGGAGCTCCTACAATGAGCAGTTCTTC. It yields the protein CASSYISGSSYNEQFF. Looking up the rest from reference TRBV7-6 and TRBJ2-1 gives the full variable domain: GAGVSQSPRYKVTKRGQDVALRCDPISGHVSLYWYRQALGQGPEFLTYFNYEAQQDKSGLPNDRFSAERPEGSISTLTIQRTEQRDSAMYRCASSYISGSSYNEQFFGPGTRLTVL.

This clone occurred once. This chain connects TRBV3-1 (or the pseudogene TRBV3-2) to TRBJ2-1, with 11 nucleotides matching TRBD2. The germline CDR1 and CDR2 sequences are LGHDT and YNNKEL (reference sequence). The CDR3 contains 17 residues. V shed 2 bases and J 7 bases; nucleotides not matched to a gene: 10. The CDR3 DNA sequence: TGTGCCAGCAGCCAAAAAGCACTAGCGGGAGCCAGAAATGAGCAGTTCTTC. It codes for CASSQKALAGARNEQFF.

This clone was seen a handful of times. The chain links TRBV6-1 to TRBJ2-1; D might be TRBD1 (5 bases). The CDR3 spans 16 residues. CDR1 is MNHNS, CDR2 SASEGT, per germline. The V gene lost 3 bases and the J gene lost 1 base, with 13 bases spanning the gap. CDR3 protein: CASSEGHSGSYNEQFF. Here the CDR3 DNA reads TGTGCCAGCAGTGAGGGGCACTCTGGGTCCTACAATGAGCAGTTCTTC.

V gene TRBV25-1 combines with J gene TRBJ2-1; 10 positions agree with TRBD2. In germline, CDR1 is MGHDK, CDR2 SYGVNS. V gave up 4 bases and J gave up 9 bases; unmatched junction bases: 9. This CDR3 is 15 amino acids long. CDR3 bases: TGTGCCAGCAGTGCCCTAGCGGGAGTTACGGCTGAGCAGTTCTTC. Its protein is CASSALAGVTAEQFF. The full variable domain, rest sourced from reference TRBV25-1 and TRBJ2-1, is EADIYQTPRYLVIGTGKKITLECSQTMGHDKMYWYQQDPGMELHLIHYSYGVNSTEKGDLSSESTVSRIRTEHFPLTLESARPSHTSQYLCASSALAGVTAEQFFGPGTRLTVL.

The chain couples TRBV19 to TRBJ1-6; TRBD1 might be the D (5 bases). This CDR3 comprises 19 residues. Germline lookup yields CDR1 LNHDA and CDR2 SQIVND (reference sequence). V dropped 3 bases and J dropped 9 bases, with 27 bases sitting between them. CDR3 region: CASSMDWAGTIIGGSPLHF. As DNA, the CDR3 is TGTGCCAGTAGTATGGACTGGGCAGGGACTATAATCGGCGGTTCACCCCTCCACTTT. Together with reference TRBV19 and TRBJ1-6, the CDR3 gives the full variable domain: DGGITQSPKYLFRKEGQNVTLSCEQNLNHDAMYWYRQDPGQGLRLIYYSQIVNDFQKGDIAEGYSVSREKKESFPLTVTSAQKNPTAFYLCASSMDWAGTIIGGSPLHFGNGTRLTVT.

The chain carries TRBV9 and TRBJ2-1; TRBD2 agrees at 14 bases. The CDR3 is 15 amino acids. Germline V gene sequence: CDR1 SGDLS, CDR2 YYNGEE. Trimming took 3 bases from V and 6 from J; bases not matched to a gene: 2. The CDR3 DNA reads TGTGCCAGCAGCGCCGGGACTAGCGGGGGCAATGAGCAGTTCTTC. Translating gives CASSAGTSGGNEQFF.

The chain joins TRBV18 to TRBJ1-2, with D possibly being TRBD1 (5 bases). V was shortened by 0 bases and J by 0 bases, with 11 bases between the two germline ends. CDR1 is KGHSH and CDR2 is LQKENI in the germline V gene. CDR3 length: 16 amino acids. DNA for the CDR3: TGTGCCAGCTCACCACCTGGTACAGGACCTAACTATGGCTACACCTTC. It encodes CASSPPGTGPNYGYTF. The full variable domain, with the rest looked up from reference TRBV18 and TRBJ1-2, is NAGVMQNPRHLVRRRGQEARLRCSPMKGHSHVYWYRQLPEEGLKFMVYLQKENIIDESGMPKERFSAEFPKEGPSILRIQQVVRGDSAAYFCASSPPGTGPNYGYTFGSGTRLTVV.

J is TRBJ2-7 and V is TRBV29-1, with 7 bases fitting TRBD2. The CDR3 is made up of 14 amino acids. The germline V gene encodes CDR1 SQVTM and CDR2 ANQGSEA. The trim removed 4 bases at V and 1 base at J, leaving 7 bases unmatched. DNA for the CDR3: TGCAGCGTTGGGGCGGGAGCTGGTTCCTACGAGCAGTACTTC. Translation gives CSVGAGAGSYEQYF.

The chain carries TRBV29-1 and TRBJ2-1; maybe TRBD2 (5 bases). The CDR3 is 13 residues long. V lost 3 bases to trimming and J lost 8 bases, with 14 bases between them. CDR1 and CDR2 (germline): SQVTM, ANQGSEA. The CDR3 sequence: CSVDSGSLDEQFF. CDR3 sequence (DNA): TGCAGCGTTGACTCGGGGAGTCTCGATGAGCAGTTCTTC.

The chain carries TRBV27 and TRBJ1-5, with D uncertain. Germline V lookup: CDR1 MNHEY, CDR2 SMNVEV (reference sequence). This CDR3 spans 12 amino acids. Trimming left V 6 bases short and J 7 bases short, with 10 bases between. The CDR3 DNA reads TGTGCCAGCAGCCGCCCGGGACAGCCCCAGCATTTT. It translates to CASSRPGQPQHF.

The chain recombines TRBV7-9 with TRBJ2-2, with 9 bases that match TRBD1. The CDR3 has 15 amino acids. From germline, CDR1 is SEHNR and CDR2 FQNEAQ (reference sequence). J lost 5 bases, V lost 2 bases, and 3 bases had no gene match. The CDR3 sequence is CASSLWGQGTGELFF. The CDR3 DNA follows: TGTGCCAGCAGCTTATGGGGACAGGGAACCGGGGAGCTGTTTTTT.

CDR3 in DNA: TGCGCCAGCAGCGAGCGGACGCAAGAGACCCAGTACTTC. Translated, it gives CASSERTQETQYF. The chain has TRBV5-1 and TRBJ2-5, with D tentatively TRBD2 (5 bases). Germline V gene data show CDR1 as SGHRS and CDR2 as YFSETQ. Trimming pared 4 bases from V and 2 bases from J, leaving 9 bases between. This CDR3 is built from 13 residues.

V and J are TRBV19 and TRBJ2-7, with a weak D call TRBD2 (5 bases). V shed 7 bases and J shed 0 bases, with 13 bases lying between them. There are 14 residues in the CDR3. CDR1 is LNHDA and CDR2 is SQIVND in the germline V gene (reference sequence). The CDR3 bases are TGTGCCAGTAACCGGGAACGCAGCTCCTACGAGCAGTACTTC. Its translation is CASNRERSSYEQYF.

The rearrangement uses TRBV5-1 and TRBJ1-2; TRBD1 agrees at 8 bases. Germline trimming cut 5 bases from V and 7 bases from J; bases unmatched to any gene: 7. Germline CDR1 reads SGHRS; CDR2 reads YFSETQ. The CDR3 has 13 amino acids. The CDR3 region has the DNA TGCGCCAGCAGACAGGGGGGTGACTCTGGCTACACCTTC. It encodes CASRQGGDSGYTF.

The chain couples TRBV10-2 to TRBJ2-3; 9 positions match TRBD1. V was pared by 7 bases and J by 3 bases, with 2 bases of the junction left unmatched. The CDR3 is 13 amino acids. The germline V gene encodes CDR1 WSHSY and CDR2 SAAADI. The CDR3, as DNA: TGCGCCAGCAAGACAGGGGGAACAGATACGCAGTATTTT. Translation: CASKTGGTDTQYF.